This TCR beta chain was sequenced during a study of blood T cell repertoires in COVID-19. Germline V gives CDR1 SNHLY, CDR2 FYNNEI. The CDR3 length is 15 residues. The V segment lost 8 bases and the J segment 3 bases; nucleotides outside the gene matches: 10. TCRdb's copy holds only in-frame clones and misses some; the assay was immunoSEQ multiplex PCR. The data contain hundreds of thousands of clones, about 88% of them seen just once; the ten biggest clones take up roughly 8%. Enrolled through a virtual design, the participants were between about 18 and 100 years of age and came from roughly 22 US areas. Clinical histories supplied by participants themselves formed the basis of cohort assignment. Recovery meant two consecutive negative NP/OP PCR tests, professional clearance, or resolved symptoms.

This clonotype originated in a woman aged 60-75 years who had recovered from COVID-19. The sample comprised PBMCs or T cells enriched from blood (not recorded which). This rearrangement joins TRBV2 to TRBJ1-2; the match to TRBD1 covers 9 bases. CDR3 sequence reads: CASVFTGQGYYGYTF. CDR3 in DNA: TGTGCCAGCGTCTTTACGGGACAGGGTTACTATGGCTACACCTTC. Full variable domain (rest looked up from reference TRBV2 and TRBJ1-2): EPEVTQTPSHQVTQMGQEVILRCVPISNHLYFYWYRQILGQKVEFLVSFYNNEISEKSEIFDDQFSVERPDGSNFTLKIRSTKLEDSAMYFCASVFTGQGYYGYTFGSGTRLTVV.